The rows below give T cell receptor beta chains drawn from one sample of a study of post-analysis software for immune sequencing data. A single record per CDR3 protein comes from TCRdb applying MiXCR to the PCR reads. The data hold hundreds of thousands of distinct CDR3 sequences, with roughly three fifths observed a single time. The source material was blood. The receptors shown here come from a girl aged 2 to 10 with multiple sclerosis. CDR3s include the opening cysteine and the closing phenylalanine or tryptophan. A D gene is named only where the DNA matches it firmly. Not all rows give a size; the values are once, few, many and, for expanded clones, a class.

d_gene: TRBD2; v_gene: TRBV6-1; abundance: few; j_gene: TRBJ2-1; CDR3aa: CASILTLAGGSYNEQFF; CDR3nt: TGTGCCAGCATCCTAACCTTAGCGGGGGGGTCCTACAATGAGCAGTTCTTC
d_gene: .; v_gene: TRBV6-5; abundance: once; j_gene: TRBJ2-1; CDR3aa: CASSVGTVPRNEQFF; CDR3nt: TGTGCCAGCAGTGTAGGGACCGTCCCTCGCAATGAGCAGTTCTTC
d_gene: .; v_gene: TRBV25-1; abundance: .; j_gene: TRBJ2-3; CDR3aa: CASSDPGDEGDTQYF; CDR3nt: TGTGCCAGCAGTGATCCGGGGGACGAGGGAGATACGCAGTATTTT
d_gene: .; v_gene: TRBV21-1; abundance: .; j_gene: TRBJ2-1; CDR3aa: CASSKGLANEQFF; CDR3nt: TGTGCCAGCAGCAAGGGACTGGCCAATGAGCAGTTCTTC
d_gene: TRBD1; v_gene: TRBV6-6; abundance: .; j_gene: TRBJ2-5; CDR3aa: CASSYGQGGGETQYF; CDR3nt: TGTGCCAGCAGTTATGGACAGGGTGGGGGGGAGACCCAGTACTTC
d_gene: .; v_gene: TRBV20-1; abundance: .; j_gene: TRBJ2-1; CDR3aa: CSARGVLDWGANEQFF; CDR3nt: TGCAGTGCTAGAGGGGTACTAGACTGGGGGGCCAATGAGCAGTTCTTC
d_gene: .; v_gene: TRBV7-2; abundance: few; j_gene: TRBJ1-2; CDR3aa: CASSSGTRIAGYTF; CDR3nt: TGTGCCAGCAGCTCAGGGACCCGAATCGCTGGCTACACCTTC
d_gene: TRBD2; v_gene: TRBV7-2; abundance: .; j_gene: TRBJ2-3; CDR3aa: CASSSTTRLAADTQYF; CDR3nt: TGTGCCAGCAGCTCAACGACTCGACTAGCCGCAGATACGCAGTATTTT
d_gene: .; v_gene: TRBV9; abundance: few; j_gene: TRBJ1-6; CDR3aa: CASSVDPNSPLHF; CDR3nt: TGTGCCAGCAGCGTAGATCCGAATTCACCCCTCCACTTT
d_gene: .; v_gene: TRBV27; abundance: few; j_gene: TRBJ2-3; CDR3aa: CASEDTQYF; CDR3nt: TGTGCCAGCGAAGATACGCAGTATTTT
d_gene: TRBD2; v_gene: TRBV20-1; abundance: .; j_gene: TRBJ2-1; CDR3aa: CSARDPATSGGHNEQFF; CDR3nt: TGCAGTGCTAGAGATCCTGCGACTAGCGGAGGGCACAATGAGCAGTTCTTC
d_gene: .; v_gene: TRBV10-3; abundance: once; j_gene: TRBJ2-1; CDR3aa: CAISESSGLERFF; CDR3nt: TGTGCCATCAGTGAGTCGTCGGGGTTGGAGCGGTTCTTC
d_gene: .; v_gene: TRBV7-9; abundance: .; j_gene: TRBJ2-7; CDR3aa: CASSLGPDSPAYEQYF; CDR3nt: TGTGCCAGCAGCTTAGGTCCCGACAGCCCGGCCTACGAGCAGTACTTC
d_gene: .; v_gene: TRBV6-6; abundance: .; j_gene: TRBJ1-2; CDR3aa: CASSYSTGDYGYTF; CDR3nt: TGTGCCAGCAGTTACTCGACGGGGGACTATGGCTACACCTTC